Following are 25 T cell receptor beta chains from one sample sequenced in a study of blood T cell repertoires in COVID-19. The data were produced by immunoSEQ multiplex PCR, yet TCRdb's version contains in-frame clones alone and is incomplete. The sample has under 200,000 clones; 87% are singletons. Specimen: peripheral blood. The origin of the receptors is a man aged 60-69 years with active or convalescent COVID-19.

V is TRBV19 and J is TRBJ2-1; TRBD2 might be the D (6 bases). Germline lookup yields CDR1 LNHDA and CDR2 SQIVND (reference sequence). Trimming left V 3 bases short and J 2 bases short, with 11 bases between. CDR3 length equals 15 residues. CDR3 sequence: CASSMEGRAYNEQFF. In nucleotides, the CDR3 is TGTGCCAGTAGTATGGAGGGCAGGGCCTACAATGAGCAGTTCTTC.

The genes are TRBV19 and TRBJ2-1; 13 nucleotides match TRBD2. V shed 10 bases and J 6 bases; nucleotides not matched to a gene: 15. This CDR3 has 17 amino acids. Looked up from germline, CDR1 is LNHDA and CDR2 is SQIVND (reference sequence). CDR3 amino acids: CATTGHFRTSGSNEQFF. Here the CDR3 DNA reads TGTGCCACCACGGGACATTTCAGGACTAGCGGGAGCAATGAGCAGTTCTTC.

This chain uses TRBV5-1 with TRBJ2-5; TRBD1 agrees at 8 bases. The CDR3 totals 15 residues. J was trimmed by 2 bases and V by 2 bases; bases with no gene match: 5. Germline V gene sequence: CDR1 SGHRS, CDR2 YFSETQ. CDR3 sequence (DNA): TGCGCCAGCAGCTTACAAGGACAGGGACAAGAGACCCAGTACTTC. Translation: CASSLQGQGQETQYF.

This chain joins TRBV29-1 and TRBJ1-4, with 10 positions matching TRBD1. Germline CDR1 SQVTM, CDR2 ANQGSEA. CDR3 length: 16 amino acids. The J segment lost 8 bases and the V segment lost 1 base, leaving 10 bases of the junction unmatched. The CDR3 reads CSVEVMGQGISEKLFF. The CDR3 nucleotides read TGCAGCGTTGAAGTGATGGGACAGGGGATTTCGGAAAAACTGTTTTTT. The full variable domain, in which reference TRBV29-1 and TRBJ1-4 provide the parts outside the CDR3, is SAVISQKPSRDICQRGTSLTIQCQVDSQVTMMFWYRQQPGQSLTLIATANQGSEATYESGFVIDKFPISRPNLTFSTLTVSNMSPEDSSIYLCSVEVMGQGISEKLFFGSGTQLSVL.

This chain joins TRBV2 and TRBJ2-3; 7 bases match TRBD1. The germline V gene has CDR1 SNHLY and CDR2 FYNNEI. This CDR3 is 14 amino acids long. Trimming cost V 5 bases and J 2 bases; bases outside gene matches: 4. CDR3 protein: CASSLGTATDTQYF. CDR3 DNA sequence: TGTGCCAGCAGTCTAGGGACAGCCACAGATACGCAGTATTTT. Complete variable domain (other parts from reference TRBV2 and TRBJ2-3): EPEVTQTPSHQVTQMGQEVILRCVPISNHLYFYWYRQILGQKVEFLVSFYNNEISEKSEIFDDQFSVERPDGSNFTLKIRSTKLEDSAMYFCASSLGTATDTQYFGPGTRLTVL.

CDR3 in amino acids: CASSFAGKTEAFF. CDR3 DNA: TGCGCCAGCAGCTTCGCAGGGAAAACTGAAGCTTTCTTT. The chain employs TRBV5-1 and TRBJ1-1; D might be TRBD1 (5 bases). Trimming left V 2 bases short and J 5 bases short, with 10 bases between. From germline, CDR1 is SGHRS and CDR2 YFSETQ. The CDR3 is 13 residues long.

The chain couples TRBV19 to TRBJ2-4, with D maybe TRBD2 (6 bases). The CDR3 has 15 residues. Germline assignment: CDR1 LNHDA and CDR2 SQIVND (reference sequence). V was pared by 3 bases and J by 3 bases, with 12 bases between. The CDR3 region has the DNA TGTGCCAGTAGTATCGGGGAGGTCGGCAAAAACATTCAGTACTTC. Amino acid sequence: CASSIGEVGKNIQYF.

V gene TRBV5-1 combines with J gene TRBJ1-4, with 8 bases aligning to TRBD1. Germline V gene lookup returns CDR1 SGHRS and CDR2 YFSETQ. The V segment lost 5 bases and the J segment 8 bases; nucleotides outside the gene matches: 11. CDR3 size: 15 residues. The CDR3 DNA reads as TGCGCCAGCAGTTCCGGGACAGGTAGCAGCGAAAAACTGTTTTTT. This gives the protein CASSSGTGSSEKLFF.

The chain links TRBV7-9 to TRBJ2-1; maybe TRBD2 (5 bases). The germline V gene encodes CDR1 SEHNR and CDR2 FQNEAQ (reference sequence). Trimming removed 5 bases at V and 8 bases at J, with 10 bases between. The CDR3 totals 12 residues. CDR3 amino acids: CASSPVRDEQFF. DNA for the CDR3: TGTGCCAGCAGCCCCGTGAGGGATGAGCAGTTCTTC.

The gene calls are TRBV28 and TRBJ2-7; D might be TRBD1 (5 bases). Germline V lookup: CDR1 MDHEN, CDR2 SYDVKM. Deletions cut 2 bases from V and 0 bases from J, with 8 bases between. CDR3 length equals 14 residues. As DNA, the CDR3 is TGTGCCAGCAGTTTAACAGGCCCCTCCTACGAGCAGTACTTC. This gives the protein CASSLTGPSYEQYF.

This sequence joins TRBV27 and TRBJ1-6, with D uncertain. Trimming left V 6 bases short and J 3 bases short, with 6 bases between. CDR3 size: 13 residues. Germline values: CDR1 MNHEY, CDR2 SMNVEV (reference sequence). In DNA, the CDR3 is TGTGCCAGCAGACTTTACTATAATTCACCCCTCCACTTT. It codes for CASRLYYNSPLHF.

J is TRBJ2-7 and V is TRBV19, with 12 bases lining up with TRBD2. The CDR3 sequence is 16 residues long. V was pared by 1 base and J by 2 bases, with 3 bases of the junction left unmatched. Germline assignment: CDR1 LNHDA and CDR2 SQIVND (reference sequence). CDR3 sequence: CASSIGLAGAAYEQYF. The CDR3 region has the DNA TGTGCCAGTAGTATAGGACTAGCGGGGGCCGCCTACGAGCAGTACTTC.

The gene calls are TRBV24-1 and TRBJ1-2; the D gene is possibly TRBD1 (5 bases). V lost 3 bases to trimming and J lost 7 bases, with 20 bases between them. The CDR3 covers 16 residues. The germline V gene encodes CDR1 KGHDR and CDR2 SFDVKD. The CDR3 is CATSDGRGRAAGGYTF. CDR3 bases: TGTGCCACCAGTGATGGGCGCGGCAGGGCCGCTGGTGGCTACACCTTC.

The J gene is TRBJ1-5, the V gene TRBV19, with 7 bases that match TRBD1. Germline V gives CDR1 LNHDA, CDR2 SQIVND (reference sequence). V gave up 5 bases and J gave up 3 bases; unmatched junction bases: 4. The CDR3 length is 14 residues. The DNA of the CDR3 is TGTGCCAGTAGTGCTGGACAGGCCAATCAGCCCCAGCATTTT. This encodes CASSAGQANQPQHF.

This chain uses TRBV19 with TRBJ1-1, with D perhaps TRBD1 (6 bases). V lost 3 bases and J 4 bases, leaving 18 bases between the germline ends. This CDR3 has 16 amino acids. CDR1 LNHDA and CDR2 SQIVND come from the germline V gene (reference sequence). The CDR3 DNA sequence: TGTGCCAGTAGTATCCAAGGGGGGGGTGGTGCCACTGAAGCTTTCTTT. It translates to CASSIQGGGGATEAFF.

In its sample, this clone was seen once. V and J are TRBV5-1 and TRBJ2-5; 8 bases are a match to TRBD2. CDR3 length: 14 residues. The germline gives CDR1 SGHRS, CDR2 YFSETQ. After removal of 0 bases from V and 4 bases from J, the junction contained 2 bases not matched to a gene. CDR3 amino acids: CASSLGSGGETQYF. The CDR3 nucleotides read TGCGCCAGCAGCTTGGGGAGCGGGGGAGAGACCCAGTACTTC.

The chain links TRBV10-3 to TRBJ1-3, with D tentatively TRBD1 (5 bases). The V end was cut by 2 bases, the J end by 4 bases, with 12 bases between. Germline V lookup: CDR1 ENHRY, CDR2 SYGVKD. The CDR3 sequence is 15 residues long. This CDR3 is CAISEGPGWGNTIYF. CDR3 in DNA: TGTGCCATCAGTGAGGGCCCAGGGTGGGGAAACACCATATATTTT.

The sample holds a few counts of this clone. The genes are TRBV19 and TRBJ1-2, with TRBD1 identical over 9 bases. J lost 6 bases, V lost 4 bases, and 3 bases had no gene match. Germline V gene data show CDR1 as LNHDA and CDR2 as SQIVND (reference sequence). The CDR3 contains 13 residues. CDR3 residues: CASSRDRANGYTF. Written as DNA, the CDR3 is TGTGCCAGTAGTAGGGACAGGGCGAATGGCTACACCTTC.

DNA of the CDR3: TGTGCCAGCAGCGTAAGACAGGGGGCATGGAATGAGCAGTTCTTC. Translation gives CASSVRQGAWNEQFF. The J gene is TRBJ2-1, the V gene TRBV9; TRBD1 matches at 10 bases. This CDR3 region has 15 residues. V lost 1 base to trimming and J lost 7 bases; unmatched junction nucleotides: 5. CDR1 is SGDLS, CDR2 YYNGEE, per germline.

The V gene is TRBV11-2, the J gene TRBJ1-6; D unresolved. The germline gives CDR1 SGHAT, CDR2 FQNNGV. V lost 1 base and J 7 bases, leaving 5 bases between the germline ends. This CDR3 is built from 13 residues. CDR3 region: CASSLGPNSPLHF. The CDR3 region has the DNA TGTGCCAGCAGCTTAGGGCCGAATTCACCCCTCCACTTT.

This chain uses TRBV20-1 with TRBJ2-7; 8 bases agree with TRBD1. Germline CDR1 reads DFQATT; CDR2 reads SNEGSKA (reference sequence). After removal of 3 bases from V and 4 bases from J, the junction contained 14 bases not matched to a gene. This CDR3 has 16 amino acids. The CDR3 here is CSASAFGDRGLYEQYF. The CDR3 region has the DNA TGCAGTGCTAGTGCGTTTGGAGACAGGGGATTGTACGAGCAGTACTTC.

The chain combines TRBV19 with TRBJ1-3; D gene ambiguous. Trimming shortened V by 1 base and J by 1 base, and 5 bases separated the two germline ends. The germline V gene encodes CDR1 LNHDA and CDR2 SQIVND (reference sequence). The CDR3 has 14 amino acids. CDR3 region: CASSIGASGNTIYF. Written as DNA, the CDR3 is TGTGCCAGTAGTATAGGGGCTTCTGGAAACACCATATATTTT.

V and J are TRBV29-1 and TRBJ1-2, with 10 bases matching TRBD1. Per the germline V gene, CDR1 is SQVTM and CDR2 is ANQGSEA. The CDR3 is 13 amino acids. V dropped 1 base and J dropped 6; count of bases not matched to a gene: 2. CDR3 bases: TGCAGCGTTGAAGGACAGGGGGCTGATGGCTACACCTTC. Protein sequence: CSVEGQGADGYTF.

The chain employs TRBV5-1 and TRBJ2-5; 11 bases line up with TRBD2. This CDR3 is 16 amino acids long. In germline, CDR1 is SGHRS, CDR2 YFSETQ. V trimming: 4 bases; J trimming: 5 bases; junction bases outside the gene matches: 10. The CDR3 DNA reads TGCGCCAGCAGCCCGGTAGCGGGGGGGCCGGGCGAGACCCAGTACTTC. It specifies CASSPVAGGPGETQYF.

J is TRBJ1-1 and V is TRBV28; 11 nucleotides match TRBD1. From germline, CDR1 is MDHEN and CDR2 SYDVKM. The J segment lost 4 bases and the V segment lost 4 bases, leaving 5 bases of the junction unmatched. There are 15 residues in the CDR3. The CDR3 sequence: CASSYPGTGGTEAFF. CDR3 nucleotide sequence: TGTGCCAGCAGTTACCCTGGGACAGGGGGCACTGAAGCTTTCTTT.